What follows are 17 T cell receptor beta chains derived from one specimen sequenced in a study of blood T cell repertoires in COVID-19. Only in-frame clones appear in the TCRdb table, and some are missing; sequencing was by immunoSEQ multiplex PCR. This table has 200,000 to 250,000 clones, roughly 80% appearing once. Sample: peripheral blood. These receptors were obtained from a woman at least 80 years old with COVID-19, enrolled during active disease.

The V call is TRBV6-5, the J call TRBJ1-3; weak D call: TRBD1 (6 bases). The germline gives CDR1 MNHEY, CDR2 SVGAGI. Trimming removed 2 bases from V and 4 bases from J, with 12 bases in between. This CDR3 has 15 residues. Here the CDR3 reads CASSYMGAGGNTIYF. The CDR3 coding sequence is TGTGCCAGCAGTTACATGGGGGCTGGAGGAAACACCATATATTTT.

The chain uses TRBV19 and TRBJ2-5; 8 bases are a match to TRBD1. The V gene end was trimmed by 8 bases and the J gene end by 5 bases; junction bases not matched to a gene: 7. Germline-derived CDR1 and CDR2 are LNHDA and SQIVND (reference sequence). CDR3 length equals 13 residues. The DNA for the CDR3 is TGTGCCAGTCGTCCAGGGGGCCTGGAGACCCAGTACTTC. It is translated as CASRPGGLETQYF.

V usage is TRBV7-6 and J usage is TRBJ2-7; 8 positions match TRBD1. CDR3 size: 15 residues. The germline V gene has CDR1 SGHVS and CDR2 FNYEAQ. V gave up 4 bases and J gave up 4 bases; unmatched junction bases: 9. The DNA of the CDR3 is TGTGCCAGCAGCTCCGGACAGGGTGCCTTGTACGAGCAGTACTTC. It encodes CASSSGQGALYEQYF.

CDR3 bases: TGCAGCGTTGTACAAGGGGGCACTGAAGCTTTCTTT. Its protein is CSVVQGGTEAFF. The V gene is TRBV29-1, the J gene TRBJ1-1, with a weak D call TRBD1 (6 bases). This CDR3 is built from 12 residues. V was cut by 4 bases and J by 4 bases, with 10 bases left in between. Germline values: CDR1 SQVTM, CDR2 ANQGSEA.

The chain is built from TRBV30 and TRBJ1-1, with TRBD1 matching over 8 bases. Looked up from germline, CDR1 is GTSNPN and CDR2 is SVGIG (reference sequence). The ends lost 8 bases at V and 3 bases at J; junction bases unmatched: 2. The CDR3 is made up of 11 amino acids. The CDR3 protein is CAQGQDTEAFF. DNA for the CDR3: TGTGCCCAGGGACAGGACACTGAAGCTTTCTTT.

The J gene is TRBJ2-6, the V gene TRBV5-1; D perhaps matches TRBD1 (6 bases). The CDR3 loop spans 15 amino acids. Per germline, CDR1 SGHRS and CDR2 YFSETQ. V was pared by 4 bases and J by 0 bases, with 8 bases between. The CDR3 nucleotides are TGCGCCAGCAGCAGGGGGAGCTCTGGGGCCAACGTCCTGACTTTC. Translated: CASSRGSSGANVLTF.

The V gene is TRBV30, the J gene TRBJ2-2; 9 positions agree with TRBD1. The germline CDR1 and CDR2 sequences are GTSNPN and SVGIG (reference sequence). Trimming removed 4 bases from V and 7 bases from J; junction bases left unmatched: 7. The CDR3 has 14 amino acids. Written as DNA, the CDR3 is TGTGCCTGGACCACAGGGGGCGCGGTCGGGGAGCTGTTTTTT. This gives the protein CAWTTGGAVGELFF.

This rearrangement joins TRBV19 to TRBJ2-7; 7 bases map to TRBD1. V trimming: 3 bases; J trimming: 0 bases; junction bases outside the gene matches: 8. Germline-derived CDR1 and CDR2 are LNHDA and SQIVND (reference sequence). This CDR3 comprises 16 residues. The CDR3 region has the DNA TGTGCCAGTAGTATGCCCACGACAGGGTCCTCCTACGAGCAGTACTTC. It specifies CASSMPTTGSSYEQYF.

The rearrangement joins TRBV5-1 to TRBJ2-3, with D possibly being TRBD2 (6 bases). The ends were cut back, 0 bases at V and 0 bases at J, with 20 bases in the middle. The length of the CDR3 is 19 residues. Per germline, CDR1 SGHRS and CDR2 YFSETQ. The CDR3 protein is CASSLAYFATRSSTDTQYF. The CDR3 DNA is TGCGCCAGCAGCTTGGCCTATTTTGCGACTAGATCTAGCACAGATACGCAGTATTTT.

The rearrangement joins TRBV5-6 to TRBJ1-1, with no clear D. Trimming cost V 4 bases and J 4 bases, with 14 bases left between them. This CDR3 has 14 amino acids. Per germline, CDR1 SGHDT and CDR2 YYEEEE. DNA of the CDR3: TGTGCCAGCAGCCTTCCCCCGGGAGTCACTGAAGCTTTCTTT. It codes for CASSLPPGVTEAFF.

For this clone: This sample includes further DNA sequences coding for the same CDR3. The chain joins TRBV7-2 to TRBJ2-3, with unresolved D. The length of the CDR3 is 14 residues. V lost 1 base, J lost 0 bases, and 5 bases lay in between. Per the germline V gene, CDR1 is SGHTA and CDR2 is FQGNSA. The CDR3 here is CASSLDRSTDTQYF. The DNA of the CDR3 is TGTGCCAGCAGCTTAGACAGAAGCACAGATACGCAGTATTTT.

The chain couples TRBV19 to TRBJ2-2; D is possibly TRBD2 (5 bases). Germline CDR1 is LNHDA and CDR2 is SQIVND (reference sequence). The CDR3 consists of 19 residues. The V end was cut by 5 bases, the J end by 1 base, with 23 bases between. The CDR3 reads CASSAPGVRPSGNTGELFF. In DNA form, the CDR3 reads TGTGCCAGTAGTGCTCCAGGTGTTCGACCCAGCGGGAACACCGGGGAGCTGTTTTTT.

This clone was detected only a few times. This chain connects TRBV28 to TRBJ1-1; no clear D. The germline V gene encodes CDR1 MDHEN and CDR2 SYDVKM. Trimming took off 6 bases at V and 11 bases at J, with 19 bases between the two ends. This CDR3 region has 13 residues. CDR3 loop: CASSSTRTFGAFF. CDR3 coding DNA: TGTGCCAGCAGCTCCACTAGGACCTTTGGGGCTTTCTTT.

The chain is built from TRBV6-5 and TRBJ1-6; D perhaps matches TRBD1 (5 bases). The germline CDR1 and CDR2 sequences are MNHEY and SVGAGI. The V and J ends lost 4 bases and 11 bases respectively, with 12 bases between them. The CDR3 is 13 residues long. The CDR3 protein is CASSWSPGTPLHF. CDR3 DNA: TGTGCCAGCAGTTGGTCGCCAGGGACACCCCTCCACTTT.

The CDR3: CASSQQTSNQPQHF. The CDR3 bases are TGTGCCAGCAGCCAACAGACTAGCAATCAGCCCCAGCATTTT. The gene calls are TRBV27 and TRBJ1-5; D unclear. The CDR3 runs 14 residues. V was cut by 6 bases and J by 0 bases, with 9 bases left in between. Germline values: CDR1 MNHEY, CDR2 SMNVEV (reference sequence).

There are a few counts of this clone. The chain is built from TRBV6-1 and TRBJ2-7; a weak D match, TRBD1 (6 bases). Trimming took off 7 bases at V and 6 bases at J, with 16 bases between the two ends. The CDR3 consists of 13 residues. CDR1 is MNHNS and CDR2 is SASEGT in the germline V gene. The CDR3 here is CASTPPDRTEQYF. CDR3 coding DNA: TGTGCCAGCACCCCTCCGGACAGAACCGAGCAGTACTTC.

The sample holds one count of this clone. The chain has TRBV28 and TRBJ2-2; no reliable D call. Germline assignment: CDR1 MDHEN and CDR2 SYDVKM. The V and J ends lost 6 bases and 8 bases respectively, with 13 bases between them. This CDR3 contains 13 residues. CDR3 nucleotides: TGTGCCAGCAGGGCAGGTCTGTTGGGGGAGCTGTTTTTT. Its protein product is CASRAGLLGELFF.